This T cell receptor beta chain appears in the sequencing data of a study of OX40 agonist ivuxolimab in advanced cancers. Study as a whole: Patients received the agonistic anti-OX40 (CD134) antibody ivuxolimab. Study-wide points: Undetermined was the antigen specificity of the expanded peripheral T cells. CD4+ T cells averaged fewer expanded clones than CD8+ T cells. At doses 0.1 to 3.0 mg/kg, CD4+ and CD8+ clones expanded.

About this clone itself: What it binds is not known.

This CDR3 has 17 amino acids. CDR1 and CDR2 from the germline V gene are SEHNR and FQNEAQ (reference sequence). J gave up 2 bases and V 6 bases, and 11 bases lay outside the gene matches. Clones were sequenced by immunoSEQ multiplex PCR, and TCRdb holds only the in-frame ones, with some missing. The data show approximately 13,000 clones, with roughly 76% seen just once and approximately 15% held by the top ten. The chain uses TRBV7-9 and TRBJ1-5; TRBD1 matches 9 bases. This receptor was identified in an adult with an advanced solid tumor such as melanoma, head and neck, liver or kidney cancer. The material was CD4+ or CD8+ T cells sorted from blood, obtained in a trial of the OX40 agonist ivuxolimab. CDR3 sequence reads: CASSRSGQGRGNQPQHF. CDR3 nucleotide sequence: TGTGCCAGCAGTCGCTCGGGACAGGGAAGAGGCAATCAGCCCCAGCATTTT.